This T cell receptor (beta chain) originates from a study of PD-1 blockade in classical Hodgkin lymphoma (dated by TCRdb to the early 2020s). Background for the entire study: Nivolumab dosing was 3 mg/kg intravenously every 2 weeks, continuing until either disease progression or unacceptable toxicity. The study used TCR beta sequencing and CyTOF to define a peripheral blood immune signature of response to PD-1 blockade in classical Hodgkin lymphoma. Results the study describes overall, beyond this receptor: Trial patients achieving complete response had baseline diversity similar to newly diagnosed patients, whereas partial responders and progressors had significantly lower diversity. Patients starting nivolumab less than 1 year after ASCT had lower diversity and were excluded from later analyses to avoid confounding by immune reconstitution. By C4D1, a significant rise was seen in CD4+ TCR diversity but not in CD8+ TCR diversity (p=0.0027 vs p=0.16), and the rise was most apparent among complete responders (p=0.02). The study was limited to a single clinical trial cohort, and causes of repertoire differences, possibly disease activity or prior therapy, remained undefined. Baseline TCR diversity was reported to be lower in newly diagnosed patients than in healthy donors, and even lower in relapsed/refractory patients.

The Qiagen DNeasy kit was used to extract genomic DNA both from unsorted PBMCs and from the negatively selected CD4+ and CD8+ fractions. TCR beta CDR3 regions were amplified by immunoSEQ multiplex PCR using primers annealing to V and J segments. Amplification bias was minimized using a synthetic immune receptor repertoire, and residual bias was removed computationally after sequencing. In the original analysis: Repertoire diversity was quantified as the Shannon entropy index using custom Python scripts. Unsorted, CD4+ and CD8+ repertoires were analyzed separately, except for combined analyses in which CD4+ and CD8+ sequences were merged in silico. A clone was considered expanded if an increase in frequency of at least 2-fold after treatment relative to C1D1 was found, and a pseudocount of 0.5 was applied to clones undetected at baseline. Singleton clones were defined as clones with 0 or 1 copy at C1D1, and non-singleton clones were defined as clones with 2 or more copies. Clones expanded in unsorted samples were labelled as CD4+, CD8+ or unknown by matching protein sequences in sorted samples from the same patient. Diversity changes from C1D1 to C4D1 were tested in paired samples using Wilcoxon tests. The immuneACCESS repertoire file appears here via TCRdb, limited to in-frame rearrangements. These files lack a portion of the clones; in checked studies, under half of the deficit traces to unresolved V genes, and the cause of the others is not known. V and J calls and clone size are as listed in that table; D and trimming were resolved from the DNA. For this sample there are some 28,000 clones; roughly 82% appear just once. Approximately 17% of the sample is taken by the ten largest.

The time point label of this sample denotes: cycle 4 day 1 (C4D1), after about 6 weeks of nivolumab. Every trial patient had relapsed following autologous stem cell transplantation, and prior brentuximab vedotin exposure was what differed among cohorts A, B and C. The trial cohort was composed of approximately 60 patients with relapsed/refractory classical Hodgkin lymphoma, for whom complete response, partial response or progressive disease was recorded as best overall response. Single-agent nivolumab was administered to trial patients in the multi-cohort phase II CheckMate 205 trial. An independent review committee assessed best overall response by applying the 2007 International Working Group response criteria. Trial PBMCs were collected immediately before nivolumab initiation (C1D1) and during therapy at cycle 2 day 1 and cycle 4 day 1. Peripheral blood was collected in 8 mL Vacutainer Cell Preparation Tubes, from which PBMCs were isolated by centrifugation and then cryopreserved.

The CDR3, cysteine through phenylalanine, is 15 amino acids long. Just the 45-base CDR3 DNA is kept, in frame starting at base 1. Ends trimmed: V by 10 bases, J by 1 base; bases unmatched to a gene: 10. The CDR1 and CDR2 encoded by the germline V gene are MDHEN and SYDVKM. A single count supports this clone. Its target antigen remains unknown. No quality values exist for individual bases; no much larger clone is one base distant. The clonotype comes from a human donor with classical Hodgkin lymphoma. The sample in question was peripheral blood mononuclear cells (PBMCs), obtained before the fourth cycle of nivolumab. The rearranged chain carries TRBV28 and TRBJ2-5, with 9 central nucleotides matching TRBD2. The CDR3 has the sequence CATQPASGVQETQYF. The DNA reads as follows: TGTGCCACCCAACCAGCTAGCGGGGTCCAAGAGACCCAGTACTTC.